These T cell receptor beta chains were read from a single sample in a study of blood T cell repertoires in COVID-19. Sequenced by immunoSEQ multiplex PCR; TCRdb stores in-frame clones only, minus some. Here the sample spans about 130,000 clones, roughly 85% being singletons. The sequenced material came from peripheral blood. The receptors here all came from a human donor in a cohort sampled during active COVID-19. Both conserved end residues are part of each CDR3. Each record gives: V gene, clone size, J gene, D gene, CDR3 protein, CDR3 DNA. A D gene is named only where the DNA matches it firmly. Expanded clones get a size class; other rows say once, few or many, or leave the size out.

TRBV6-5,.,TRBJ1-3,.,CASSYNRNSGNTIYF,TGTGCCAGCAGTTACAACAGAAACTCTGGAAACACCATATATTTT
TRBV5-6,many,TRBJ2-2,.,CASRIITGELFF,TGTGCCAGCAGAATAATAACCGGGGAGCTGTTTTTT
TRBV5-6,.,TRBJ1-6,TRBD1,CASNSIQMGTGGSPLHF,TGTGCCAGCAACTCAATCCAAATGGGGACAGGGGGGTCACCCCTCCACTTT
TRBV27,.,TRBJ1-4,.,CASSRQAATNEKLFF,TGTGCCAGCAGTCGACAGGCCGCAACTAATGAAAAACTGTTTTTT
TRBV7-9,.,TRBJ1-3,.,CASSVDSSGNTIYF,TGTGCCAGCAGCGTCGACAGCTCTGGAAACACCATATATTTT
TRBV5-6,.,TRBJ2-7,.,CASRQPGDLKYEQYF,TGTGCCAGCAGACAACCCGGGGACTTGAAATACGAGCAGTACTTC
TRBV19,.,TRBJ1-5,TRBD1,CASSTDRENQPQHF,TGTGCCAGTAGTACCGACAGGGAGAATCAGCCCCAGCATTTT
TRBV29-1,.,TRBJ1-2,TRBD1,CSVGGQGQGTAGYTF,TGCAGCGTCGGAGGGCAAGGACAGGGGACCGCTGGCTACACCTTC
TRBV7-2,once,TRBJ1-2,TRBD1,CASSTTGQGAYGYTF,TGTGCCAGCAGCACCACCGGACAGGGCGCCTATGGCTACACCTTC
TRBV9,.,TRBJ2-3,TRBD1,CASSAGQGLGTDTQYF,TGTGCCAGCAGCGCCGGACAGGGGTTGGGCACAGATACGCAGTATTTT
TRBV14,.,TRBJ2-3,TRBD2,CASRAGDDTQYF,TGTGCCAGCAGAGCGGGAGACGATACGCAGTATTTT